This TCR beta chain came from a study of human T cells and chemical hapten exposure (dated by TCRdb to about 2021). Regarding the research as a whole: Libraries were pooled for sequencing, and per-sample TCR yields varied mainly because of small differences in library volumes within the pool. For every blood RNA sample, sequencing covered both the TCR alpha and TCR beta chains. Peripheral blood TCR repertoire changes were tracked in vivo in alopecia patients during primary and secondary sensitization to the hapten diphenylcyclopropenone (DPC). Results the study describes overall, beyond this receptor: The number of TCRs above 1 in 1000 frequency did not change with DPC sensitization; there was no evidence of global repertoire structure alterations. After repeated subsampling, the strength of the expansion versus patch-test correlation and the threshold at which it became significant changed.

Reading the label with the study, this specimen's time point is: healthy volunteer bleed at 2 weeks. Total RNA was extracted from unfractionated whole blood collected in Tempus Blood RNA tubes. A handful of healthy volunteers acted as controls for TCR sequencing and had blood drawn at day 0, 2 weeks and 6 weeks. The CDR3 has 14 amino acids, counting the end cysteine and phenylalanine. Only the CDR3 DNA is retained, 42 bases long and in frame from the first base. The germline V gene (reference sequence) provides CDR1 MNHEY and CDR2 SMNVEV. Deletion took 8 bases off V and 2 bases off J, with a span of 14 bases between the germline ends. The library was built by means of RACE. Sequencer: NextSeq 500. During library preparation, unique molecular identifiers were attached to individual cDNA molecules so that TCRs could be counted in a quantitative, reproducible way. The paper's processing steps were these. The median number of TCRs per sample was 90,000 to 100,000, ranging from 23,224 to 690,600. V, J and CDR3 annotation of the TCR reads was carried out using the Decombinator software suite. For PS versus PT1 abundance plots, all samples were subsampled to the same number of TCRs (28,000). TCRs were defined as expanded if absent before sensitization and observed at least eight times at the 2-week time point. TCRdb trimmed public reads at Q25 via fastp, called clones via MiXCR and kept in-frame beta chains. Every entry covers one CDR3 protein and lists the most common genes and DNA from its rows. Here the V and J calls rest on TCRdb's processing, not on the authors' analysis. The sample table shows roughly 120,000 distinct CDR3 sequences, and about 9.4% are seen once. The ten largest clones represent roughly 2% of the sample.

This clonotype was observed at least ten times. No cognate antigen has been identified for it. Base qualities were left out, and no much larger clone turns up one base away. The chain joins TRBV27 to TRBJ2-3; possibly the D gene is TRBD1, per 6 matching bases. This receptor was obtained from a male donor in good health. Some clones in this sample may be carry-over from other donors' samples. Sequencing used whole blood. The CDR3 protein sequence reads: CASARQVVTDTQYF. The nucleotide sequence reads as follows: TGTGCCAGCGCGAGACAGGTTGTCACAGATACGCAGTATTTT.